What follows are 31 T cell receptor beta chains derived from one specimen sequenced in a study of radiotherapy plus CTLA-4 blockade in lung cancer. Libraries were prepared by immunoSEQ multiplex PCR; TCRdb keeps only in-frame clonotypes and omits some of them. The sample comprises some 100,000 clones, 78% of which are singletons, and about 5% rests with the top ten. The sample was peripheral blood, taken from a patient treated with radiotherapy plus ipilimumab. Receptors were obtained from a human donor with non-small cell lung cancer who had a partial response to radiotherapy plus ipilimumab.

The CDR3 DNA reads as TGTGCCAGCAGCTTAGCAGGCGACTGGAAAAATGAGCAGTTCTTC. It is translated as CASSLAGDWKNEQFF. This sequence joins TRBV7-2 and TRBJ2-1; D call uncertain. This CDR3 has 15 amino acids. CDR1 and CDR2 (germline): SGHTA, FQGNSA. V was shortened by 0 bases and J by 7 bases, with 13 bases between the two germline ends.

The chain is built from TRBV19 and TRBJ2-3; 9 bases line up with TRBD1. Germline lookup yields CDR1 LNHDA and CDR2 SQIVND (reference sequence). CDR3 size: 15 residues. V shed 5 bases and J 6 bases; nucleotides not matched to a gene: 9. The DNA for the CDR3 is TGTGCCAGTAGTCAGACAGGGGGAAGGACGGATACGCAGTATTTT. This gives the protein CASSQTGGRTDTQYF.

Comments on this clone: An end of the junction differs from the germline gene, which may be a read error. The chain uses TRBV7-7 and TRBJ2-3, with TRBD2 identical over 8 bases. Germline-derived CDR1 and CDR2 are SSHAT and FNYEAQ (reference sequence). This CDR3 contains 15 residues. CDR3 coding DNA: TGTGCTAGCAGCTTTGGCCTAGCGGGTTCAGATACGCAGTATTTT. Amino acid sequence: CASSFGLAGSDTQYF.

The chain couples TRBV4-3 to TRBJ1-2; D may be TRBD1 (5 bases). The CDR3 extends over 15 amino acids. The germline CDR1 and CDR2 sequences are LGHNA and YSLEER. Trimming took off 4 bases at V and 0 bases at J, with 12 bases between the two ends. CDR3 residues: CASSPKTVTNYGYTF. The CDR3 DNA reads TGCGCCAGCAGCCCGAAGACAGTTACTAACTATGGCTACACCTTC.

This clone has just one count. This chain links TRBV28 with TRBJ1-3; D gene uncertain. The germline gives CDR1 MDHEN, CDR2 SYDVKM. The V end was cut by 5 bases, the J end by 1 base, with 15 bases between. CDR3 size: 16 residues. CDR3 sequence reads: CASSAAKVLSGNTIYF. DNA of the CDR3: TGTGCCAGCAGTGCGGCTAAGGTACTGTCTGGAAACACCATATATTTT.

The rearrangement joins TRBV6-6 to TRBJ2-1; the D gene is possibly TRBD2 (5 bases). The CDR3 has 13 amino acids. V was shortened by 1 base and J by 10 bases, with 11 bases between the two germline ends. Germline V lookup: CDR1 MNHNY, CDR2 SVGAGI (reference sequence). CDR3 region: CASSYFRGREQFF. The DNA for the CDR3 is TGTGCCAGCAGTTACTTTCGGGGTAGGGAGCAGTTCTTC.

The CDR3: CASSLAAGTYEQYV. The CDR3 nucleotides are TGTGCCAGCAGCTTAGCAGCGGGTACCTACGAGCAGTACGTC. This chain connects TRBV11-2 to TRBJ2-7, with D possibly being TRBD2 (6 bases). The germline V gene encodes CDR1 SGHAT and CDR2 FQNNGV. The ends were cut back, 1 base at V and 2 bases at J, with 9 bases in the middle. The CDR3 runs 14 residues.

This chain connects TRBV7-2 to TRBJ2-3, with TRBD2 matching over 11 bases. This CDR3 is built from 15 residues. Trimming took 6 bases from V and 4 from J; bases not matched to a gene: 6. Germline loops: CDR1 SGHTA, CDR2 FQGNSA. The CDR3 is CASRITSGRADTQYF. The CDR3 DNA follows: TGTGCCAGCAGGATTACTAGCGGGAGAGCAGATACGCAGTATTTT. The variable domain in full, completed from reference TRBV7-2 and TRBJ2-3, reads GAGVSQSPSNKVTEKGKDVELRCDPISGHTALYWYRQSLGQGLEFLIYFQGNSAPDKSGLPSDRFSAERTGGSVSTLTIQRTQQEDSAVYLCASRITSGRADTQYFGPGTRLTVL.

V gene TRBV19 combines with J gene TRBJ1-5, with D hard to call. V lost 0 bases and J 3 bases, leaving 12 bases between the germline ends. The germline gives CDR1 LNHDA, CDR2 SQIVND (reference sequence). This CDR3 region has 16 residues. In DNA form, the CDR3 reads TGTGCCAGTAGTATAGATGCAGGTCCCGTCAATCAGCCCCAGCATTTT. Translation gives CASSIDAGPVNQPQHF.

The chain recombines TRBV6-6 with TRBJ1-3; D is uncertain. The CDR3 totals 11 residues. Germline values: CDR1 MNHNY, CDR2 SVGAGI (reference sequence). Trimming pared 5 bases from V and 5 bases from J, leaving 4 bases between. The CDR3 bases are TGTGCCAGCAGTACTCGAAACACCATATATTTT. This encodes CASSTRNTIYF.

The rearrangement joins TRBV15 to TRBJ2-3; a possible D gene is TRBD2 (6 bases). Per the germline V gene, CDR1 is LNHNV and CDR2 is YYDKDF (reference sequence). The V gene lost 2 bases and the J gene lost 2 bases, with 8 bases spanning the gap. This CDR3 is 14 amino acids long. Written as DNA, the CDR3 is TGTGCCACCAGCAGACTAGCGAACACAGATACGCAGTATTTT. This gives the protein CATSRLANTDTQYF.

The chain is built from TRBV6-5 and TRBJ1-1; D may be TRBD1 (6 bases). Germline CDR1 MNHEY, CDR2 SVGAGI. There are 15 residues in the CDR3. V gave up 7 bases and J gave up 0 bases, with 15 bases separating them. CDR3 DNA: TGTGCCAGCAATCCAGGACAGACCTTGAACACTGAAGCTTTCTTT. Translating gives CASNPGQTLNTEAFF.

The V gene is TRBV25-1, the J gene TRBJ2-1, with D unclear. Germline values: CDR1 MGHDK, CDR2 SYGVNS. CDR3 size: 12 residues. V shed 5 bases and J shed 9 bases, with 11 bases lying between them. This chain's CDR3 is CASSSSLGEQFF. In DNA form, the CDR3 reads TGTGCCAGCAGTTCATCGCTCGGTGAGCAGTTCTTC.

The gene calls are TRBV28 and TRBJ2-3; the D gene is possibly TRBD1 (6 bases). The CDR3 length is 13 residues. With 5 bases removed from V and 10 bases from J, the gap between germline ends came to 16 bases. Germline V lookup: CDR1 MDHEN, CDR2 SYDVKM. The CDR3 DNA follows: TGTGCCAGCAGTCTCACAGGGATTGGATCGCAGTATTTT. Translation gives CASSLTGIGSQYF.

This clone is classed as medium-sized (0.01 to 0.1%). The chain is built from TRBV12-5 and TRBJ1-5, with D hard to call. In germline, CDR1 is LGHNT, CDR2 FRNRAP. The germline V and J ends were trimmed by 2 bases and 6 bases, with 14 bases remaining between them. The CDR3 consists of 15 residues. CDR3 DNA sequence: TGTGCTAGTGGTTTGAACCAGGAGGCCGGTCAGCCCCAGCATTTT. Translating gives CASGLNQEAGQPQHF.

To note about this clone: A junction end diverges from the germline sequence, so it may reflect a read error. Other DNA sequences within the sample encode an identical CDR3. The rearrangement joins TRBV19 to TRBJ1-1, with D maybe TRBD1 (5 bases). Germline CDR1 LNHDA, CDR2 SQIVND (reference sequence). The CDR3 contains 14 residues. CDR3 residues: CASSKNDRNTEAFF. CDR3 nucleotide sequence: TGTGCTAGTAGTAAAAATGACAGGAACACTGAAGCTTTCTTT.

The chain carries TRBV5-1 and TRBJ1-2; TRBD1 aligns across 7 bases. Per germline, CDR1 SGHRS and CDR2 YFSETQ. J lost 7 bases, V lost 4 bases, and 4 bases had no gene match. CDR3 length: 12 residues. CDR3 coding DNA: TGCGCCAGCAGCCCAGGGGGTCTTGGCTACACCTTC. This codes for CASSPGGLGYTF. Complete variable domain (other parts from reference TRBV5-1 and TRBJ1-2): KAGVTQTPRYLIKTRGQQVTLSCSPISGHRSVSWYQQTPGQGLQFLFEYFSETQRNKGNFPGRFSGRQFSNSRSEMNVSTLELGDSALYLCASSPGGLGYTFGSGTRLTVV.

The chain recombines TRBV18 with TRBJ2-7; tentatively, D is TRBD2 (7 bases). V was cut by 6 bases and J by 7 bases, with 16 bases left in between. Germline CDR1 reads KGHSH; CDR2 reads LQKENI. CDR3 length equals 13 residues. In DNA, the CDR3 is TGTGCCAGCTCCCAGGGGCGGGAGCGGGAGCAGTACTTC. Protein sequence: CASSQGREREQYF.

The chain combines TRBV29-1 with TRBJ2-3, with 8 positions matching TRBD1. Germline CDR1 is SQVTM and CDR2 is ANQGSEA. V was clipped by 6 bases and J by 0 bases; unmatched bases: 5. CDR3 length: 14 residues. The CDR3: CSVDRGWSTDTQYF. The CDR3 bases are TGCAGCGTCGACAGGGGTTGGAGCACAGATACGCAGTATTTT.

This chain connects TRBV6-4 to TRBJ2-3; D uncertain. Trimming cost V 4 bases and J 1 base, with 6 bases left between them. The germline CDR1 and CDR2 sequences are MRHNA and SNTAGT. The CDR3 runs to 13 residues. CDR3 protein: CASSVVGTDTQYF. The CDR3 nucleotides read TGTGCCAGCAGTGTAGTCGGCACAGATACGCAGTATTTT.

The V and J genes are TRBV10-1 and TRBJ1-1; 7 bases map to TRBD1. The CDR3 loop spans 13 amino acids. Germline assignment: CDR1 WNHNN and CDR2 SYGVQD (reference sequence). Losses at the gene ends were 6 bases for V and 0 bases for J; bases not matched to a gene: 1. The CDR3 DNA reads as TGCGCCAGCAGCGGACAGGTGAACACTGAAGCTTTCTTT. Protein: CASSGQVNTEAFF.

This chain connects TRBV29-1 to TRBJ2-2, with D perhaps matching TRBD2 (6 bases). The CDR3 is 15 residues long. Germline V gives CDR1 SQVTM, CDR2 ANQGSEA. Trimming took off 7 bases at V and 6 bases at J, with 21 bases between the two ends. This CDR3 reads CSAQRGVARPGELFF. The DNA for the CDR3 is TGCAGCGCCCAACGCGGGGTAGCACGTCCCGGGGAGCTGTTTTTT.

The chain joins TRBV6-1 to TRBJ1-2; TRBD1 might be the D (6 bases). The germline V gene has CDR1 MNHNS and CDR2 SASEGT. Deletions cut 0 bases from V and 3 bases from J, with 11 bases between. This CDR3 is 15 amino acids long. The CDR3 DNA sequence: TGTGCCAGCAGTGAAGCTCGGGGGGCACACTATGGCTACACCTTC. It is translated as CASSEARGAHYGYTF.

The rearrangement uses TRBV2 and TRBJ2-3; 7 bases agree with TRBD2. CDR3 size: 15 residues. The germline V gene has CDR1 SNHLY and CDR2 FYNNEI. V shed 6 bases, J shed 5 bases, and the junction held 11 bases outside the gene matches. The CDR3 bases are TGTGCCAGCAGGGAGACTAGCTCCTTGGGAGATACGCAGTATTTT. It translates to CASRETSSLGDTQYF.

A few counts support this clone. The chain links TRBV19 to TRBJ2-3, with 8 bases aligning to TRBD2. The length of the CDR3 is 15 residues. Germline V CDR1 and CDR2: LNHDA, SQIVND (reference sequence). Trimming cost V 5 bases and J 5 bases; bases outside gene matches: 9. This chain's CDR3 is CASSESGTSKDTQYF. CDR3 DNA sequence: TGTGCCAGTAGTGAATCCGGGACTAGTAAAGATACGCAGTATTTT.

The chain uses TRBV10-3 and TRBJ2-5; 15 nucleotides align to TRBD2. The CDR3 covers 13 residues. Losses at the gene ends were 8 bases for V and 5 bases for J; bases not matched to a gene: 0. Germline CDR1 and CDR2: ENHRY and SYGVKD. The CDR3 sequence: CAIGTSGRETQYF. Here the CDR3 DNA reads TGTGCCATCGGGACTAGCGGGAGGGAGACCCAGTACTTC.

The chain carries TRBV6-5 and TRBJ2-3, with TRBD1 matching over 8 bases. After removal of 6 bases from V and 0 bases from J, the junction contained 5 bases not matched to a gene. The CDR3 spans 15 residues. Germline V CDR1 and CDR2: MNHEY, SVGAGI. In DNA, the CDR3 is TGTGCCAGCAGACGAGGACAGGGAAGCACAGATACGCAGTATTTT. This gives the protein CASRRGQGSTDTQYF.

The J gene is TRBJ2-7, the V gene TRBV6-5; 9 positions match TRBD1. Unmatched junction bases numbered 11, after V lost 4 bases and J lost 4 bases. The germline V gene encodes CDR1 MNHEY and CDR2 SVGAGI. This CDR3 has 16 amino acids. The CDR3 DNA reads as TGTGCCAGCAGTTTTACTCCGGGACAGGGACTTTACGAGCAGTACTTC. It translates to CASSFTPGQGLYEQYF.

The chain has TRBV10-3 and TRBJ1-5; possible D gene TRBD1, 5 bases. CDR3 size: 12 residues. CDR1 is ENHRY, CDR2 SYGVKD, per germline. Trimming cost V 6 bases and J 5 bases, with 8 bases left between them. The CDR3 region is CAIRGTDQPQHF. The CDR3 nucleotides read TGTGCCATCAGGGGGACTGATCAGCCCCAGCATTTT.

The chain recombines TRBV28 with TRBJ1-1; the match to TRBD1 covers 10 bases. The CDR3 contains 17 residues. The ends lost 7 bases at V and 5 bases at J; junction bases unmatched: 16. Per germline, CDR1 MDHEN and CDR2 SYDVKM. The CDR3 here is CASTRAGTGVVRTEAFF. DNA of the CDR3: TGTGCCAGCACCCGTGCGGGGACAGGGGTTGTTCGTACTGAAGCTTTCTTT.

The chain carries TRBV28 and TRBJ2-7; D might be TRBD2 (5 bases). CDR3 length equals 13 residues. V shed 5 bases and J shed 0 bases, with 8 bases lying between them. Per germline, CDR1 MDHEN and CDR2 SYDVKM. Here the CDR3 reads CASSTAGSYEQYV. The CDR3 DNA is TGTGCCAGCAGTACCGCGGGCTCCTACGAGCAGTACGTC.